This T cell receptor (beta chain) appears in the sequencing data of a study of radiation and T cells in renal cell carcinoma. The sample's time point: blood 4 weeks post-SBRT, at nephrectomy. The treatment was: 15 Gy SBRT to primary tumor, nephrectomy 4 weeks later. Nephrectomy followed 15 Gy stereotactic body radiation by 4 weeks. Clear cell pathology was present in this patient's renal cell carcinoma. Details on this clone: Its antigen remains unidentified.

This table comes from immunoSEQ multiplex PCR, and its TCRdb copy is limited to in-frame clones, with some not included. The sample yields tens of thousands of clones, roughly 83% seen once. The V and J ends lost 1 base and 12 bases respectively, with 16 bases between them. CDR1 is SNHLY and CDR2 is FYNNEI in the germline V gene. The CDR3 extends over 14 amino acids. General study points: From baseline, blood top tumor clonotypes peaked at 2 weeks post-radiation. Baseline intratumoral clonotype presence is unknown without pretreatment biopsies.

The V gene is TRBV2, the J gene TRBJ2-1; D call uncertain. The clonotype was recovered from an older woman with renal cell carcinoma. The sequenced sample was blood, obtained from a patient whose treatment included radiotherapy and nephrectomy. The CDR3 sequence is CASSEEQLYFVQFF. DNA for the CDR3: TGTGCCAGCAGTGAAGAACAGCTGTACTTTGTGCAGTTCTTC.